The present TCR beta chain was sequenced within a study of identical twins. The CDR3 sequence is 12 residues long. Trimming removed 4 bases at V and 6 bases at J, with 10 bases between. Per the germline V gene, CDR1 is SGHVS and CDR2 is FQNEAQ. TCRdb passed the 5' RACE reads through MiXCR, listing each CDR3 protein once. The table shows some 730,000 distinct CDR3 sequences, with around a sixth occurring only once. These sequences were also reported in another study, on T cells expressing NK-cell markers. From that study: Among CD8+ T cells from 5 to 7 donors, dominant NKG2C+ clonotypes accounted for roughly 1.0-7.0%. The CD3+CD56-NKG2C+ fraction of a handful of donors was also led by these clonotypes.

The clonotype was recovered from a woman younger than 35 in good health. The chain has TRBV7-8 and TRBJ2-7; D not resolved. The sequenced sample was PBMCs. CDR3 nucleotide sequence: TGTGCCAGCAGCTCCGCCGGGCGCGAGCAGTACTTC. As protein: CASSSAGREQYF.